The rows below give T cell receptor beta chains drawn from one sample of a study of blood T cell repertoires in COVID-19. Repertoires were generated with immunoSEQ multiplex PCR, while TCRdb's copy carries only in-frame clones and drops some. The sample lists about 200,000 clones; around four fifths were seen once. Source material: peripheral blood. The receptor source for this set is a man in his 60s with COVID-19, enrolled during active disease. The CDR3 runs from the conserved cysteine through the conserved F or W. The order of the fields is V gene, clone size, D gene, J gene, CDR3 DNA, CDR3 protein. A D gene is named only where the DNA matches it firmly. Expanded clones are given a class, and other clones once, few, many or no size at all.

TRBV10-3	NA	TRBD1	TRBJ2-2	TGTGCCATTGGTACAGGGGCGCCTCAGCACGGGGAGCTGTTTTTT	CAIGTGAPQHGELFF
TRBV11-3	NA	TRBD2	TRBJ2-5	TGTGCCAGCAGCTTAGGTGCCACTAGCGGGATGGGGGAGACCCAGTACTTC	CASSLGATSGMGETQYF
TRBV7-8	once	TRBD2	TRBJ2-5	TGTGCCAGCAGCTTAGCAGGGAGGGGAGAGACCCAGTACTTC	CASSLAGRGETQYF
TRBV18	NA	TRBD1	TRBJ1-1	TGTGCCAGTTCGGGACAGGCCCGGGGGAACACTGAAGCTTTCTTT	CASSGQARGNTEAFF
TRBV6-5	NA	TRBD2	TRBJ2-3	TGTGCCAGCAGGGCCCAGGGACTAGGAACAGATACGCAGTATTTT	CASRAQGLGTDTQYF
TRBV6-5	NA	NA	TRBJ1-2	TGTGCCACCAGCCGAGGGGGAAGGAATGGCTACACCTTC	CATSRGGRNGYTF
TRBV30	NA	NA	TRBJ1-1	TGTGCCTGGAGTGTAGAACAGAACACTGAAGCTTTCTTT	CAWSVEQNTEAFF
TRBV5-1	few	TRBD1	TRBJ1-3	TGCGCCAGCAGTTCCCAGGGGGCGTTCGGAAACACCATATATTTT	CASSSQGAFGNTIYF
TRBV27	NA	NA	TRBJ1-3	TGTGCCAGCAGTCGCGGGGCTGGAAACACCATATATTTT	CASSRGAGNTIYF
TRBV30	NA	TRBD1	TRBJ1-4	TGTGCCTGGAGAGGGGGCACGCCTGCAACTAATGAAAAACTGTTTTTT	CAWRGGTPATNEKLFF
TRBV7-2	NA	TRBD1	TRBJ1-1	TGTGCCAGCGGGACAGGGAACACTGAAGCTTTCTTT	CASGTGNTEAFF
TRBV11-3	NA	TRBD2	TRBJ2-7	TGTGCCAGCAGCTTAGATCGGACTAGCGGGAGAGTCTTC	CASSLDRTSGRVF
TRBV7-2	NA	TRBD1	TRBJ2-7	TGTGCCAGCAGCTTCCCTTCTGACAGGGGGCCTTCCTACGAGCAGTACTTC	CASSFPSDRGPSYEQYF
TRBV7-9	NA	NA	TRBJ1-1	TGTGCCAGCAGCGTCCAGGGGAAACCTGAAGCTTTCTTT	CASSVQGKPEAFF
TRBV12-5	NA	NA	TRBJ1-2	TGTGCTAGTGGTTTGAGCCAGGGGCGATATGGCTACACCTTC	CASGLSQGRYGYTF
TRBV12-3/TRBV12-4	few	TRBD2	TRBJ2-7	TGTGCCAGCAGCCCCGTCGGGAGGGAGCAGTACTTC	CASSPVGREQYF
TRBV7-2	NA	TRBD2	TRBJ2-1	TGTGCCAGCAGCCGCCTAGCGGCTTTCTACAATGAGCAGTTCTTC	CASSRLAAFYNEQFF
TRBV5-1	NA	TRBD1	TRBJ1-2	TGCGCCAGCAGCCTGTCTCGACAGGGAAACTATGGCTACACCTTC	CASSLSRQGNYGYTF
TRBV9	once	NA	TRBJ1-1	TGTGCCAGCAGCGTAGGGGAGAGGCTAGACACTGAAGCTTTCTTT	CASSVGERLDTEAFF
TRBV7-2	NA	TRBD1	TRBJ1-3	TGTGCCAGCAGCTTAGTCGCAGGGGGGAGAAACACCATATATTTT	CASSLVAGGRNTIYF
TRBV19	NA	NA	TRBJ1-1	TGTGCCAGTAGTCCCCAAGAGGACACTGAAGCTTTCTTT	CASSPQEDTEAFF
TRBV18	few	NA	TRBJ1-5	TGTGCCAGCTCAGCTTCCGGGGAAAATCAGCCCCAGCATTTT	CASSASGENQPQHF
TRBV30	NA	NA	TRBJ1-6	TGTGCCTGGGGGCGGGGGTTTCGTTCACCCCTCCACTTT	CAWGRGFRSPLHF
TRBV28	NA	TRBD2	TRBJ2-7	TGTGCCAGCAGTACGCCCCCTGGTAGCGGGAGGACCTACGAGCAGTACTTC	CASSTPPGSGRTYEQYF
TRBV7-7	NA	NA	TRBJ2-5	TGTGCCAGCAGCTCGGACATCCAAGAGACCCAGTACTTC	CASSSDIQETQYF
TRBV24-1	once	TRBD2	TRBJ2-3	TGTGCCACCAGTGACCTAGCGGGAGCTGGGGATACGCAGTATTTT	CATSDLAGAGDTQYF
TRBV30	NA	NA	TRBJ1-2	TGTGCCTGGGAATCGACAGTGATTAACTATGGCTACACCTTC	CAWESTVINYGYTF
TRBV7-2	NA	NA	TRBJ1-5	TGTGCCAGCAGCTTAGGTCAAACCAGAAATCAGCCCCAGCATTTT	CASSLGQTRNQPQHF
TRBV7-3	NA	TRBD2	TRBJ2-7	TGTGCCAGCAGCTTGGGGGCGGGAGGAGGTGACGAGCAGTACTTC	CASSLGAGGGDEQYF
TRBV7-2	once	NA	TRBJ2-5	TGTGCCAGCAGCTTAGCGAGACAAGAGACCCAGTACTTC	CASSLARQETQYF
TRBV27	NA	NA	TRBJ1-4	TGTGCCAGCAGTTTAGCGGCAGGGGTTGAAAAACTGTTTTTT	CASSLAAGVEKLFF
TRBV19	NA	NA	TRBJ1-5	TGTGCCAGTACCATGGGGGGACCCGTTCAGCATTTT	CASTMGGPVQHF
TRBV3-1/TRBV3-2	NA	NA	TRBJ1-6	TGTGCCAGCAGCCAAGCTGGGGGCGCCGGATCACCCCTCCACTTT	CASSQAGGAGSPLHF
TRBV7-2	once	TRBD1	TRBJ1-1	TGTGCCAGCTCAGACAGGGGGGGGACTGAAGCTTTCTTT	CASSDRGGTEAFF
TRBV7-3	NA	TRBD2	TRBJ2-7	TGTGCCAGCAGCTTAATTCTAGCGGGAGTCAACGAGCAGTACTTC	CASSLILAGVNEQYF
TRBV7-3	NA	TRBD1	TRBJ1-2	TGTGCCAGCAGCTTAAGACAGGGGAGCGACTATGGCTACACCTTC	CASSLRQGSDYGYTF
TRBV5-1	NA	TRBD1	TRBJ1-6	TGCGCCAGCAGCCCGGACAGGGCGAAATCACCCCTCCACTTT	CASSPDRAKSPLHF
TRBV7-2	few	NA	TRBJ2-4	TGTGCCAGCAGCTCAACCTCGTCGGGACTCCTAGCCAAAAACATTCAGTACTTC	CASSSTSSGLLAKNIQYF
TRBV30	NA	TRBD2	TRBJ2-2	TGTGCCTGGAGTCCAATCCGACTAGCGGGAGGGGAGCTGTTTTTT	CAWSPIRLAGGELFF
TRBV29-1	NA	TRBD1	TRBJ2-7	TGCAGCGTCTTTGGGACAGCCTACGAGCAGTACTTC	CSVFGTAYEQYF
TRBV6-5	NA	TRBD2	TRBJ2-3	TGTGCCAGCCGGACTAGCGGGAGAGGTACAGATACGCAGTATTTT	CASRTSGRGTDTQYF
TRBV6-2/TRBV6-3	NA	NA	TRBJ2-1	TGTGCCAGCAGTTACCCGGGACTGATAACCTACAATGAGCAGTTCTTC	CASSYPGLITYNEQFF
TRBV19	NA	NA	TRBJ2-5	TGTGCCAGTACCCAGCGATCGGAGGGGGAGACCCAGTACTTC	CASTQRSEGETQYF
TRBV12-3/TRBV12-4	NA	TRBD1	TRBJ1-1	TGTGCCAGCAGTTGGGACAGAAAGACTGAAGCTTTCTTT	CASSWDRKTEAFF
TRBV6-1	NA	NA	TRBJ1-4	TGTGCCAGCAGTGAAGGGTTGTCAGGGAATGAAAAACTGTTTTTT	CASSEGLSGNEKLFF
TRBV28	NA	TRBD2	TRBJ2-3	TGTGCCAGCAGTTTATTCCCTAGCGGGTCGAACACAGATACGCAGTATTTT	CASSLFPSGSNTDTQYF
TRBV6-4	few	TRBD1	TRBJ1-1	TGTGCCAGCAGTGACTCCACAGGGGAGAACACTGAAGCTTTCTTT	CASSDSTGENTEAFF
TRBV2	NA	TRBD1	TRBJ1-5	TGTGCCAGCAGTGGGACAGGATTTAGCAATCAGCCCCAGCATTTT	CASSGTGFSNQPQHF
TRBV6-6	once	NA	TRBJ1-2	TGTGCCAGCAGTCGGAGGGCCCCAGGGAGGCTCGTCTATGGCTACACCTTC	CASSRRAPGRLVYGYTF